This T cell receptor (beta chain) came from a study of T-cell memory formation after mild COVID-19. At the level of the study: TCR clustering was largely donor specific.

After removal of 6 bases from V and 3 bases from J, the junction contained 4 bases not matched to a gene. CDR3 length: 14 residues. CDR1 and CDR2 (germline): KGHSH, LQKENI. Whole-study results and caveats: Clones shrinking between day 15 and 85 showed a balanced CD4/CD8 split, and those that grew later tilted toward CD4+. The main location of contracting CD4+ clones was CM and EM, and that of contracting CD8+ clones was EMRA.

In TCRdb, the 5' RACE reads were re-called with MiXCR into one record per CDR3 protein. The sample has under 300,000 distinct CDR3 sequences, around 8% seen once. Ten or more counts support this clonotype. What it binds is not known. This chain links TRBV18 with TRBJ2-2; 7 nucleotides match TRBD1. This TCR came from a man younger than 35 who had mild COVID-19 (a few samples of this study predate the infection). Cell type and time point are not known. Sequenced: PBMCs or a T cell subset sorted from them (not recorded which). CDR3 sequence reads: CASSQGTDTGELFF. CDR3 coding DNA: TGTGCCAGCTCGCAAGGGACAGACACCGGGGAGCTGTTTTTT.